One sample yielded the 9 T cell receptor beta chains listed below, sequenced in a study of Tregs in tolerant kidney transplant recipients. This table comes from immunoSEQ multiplex PCR, and its TCRdb copy is limited to in-frame clones, with some not included. The data contain about 94,000 clones, roughly 93% of them singletons. The specimen was CD4+ T cells from blood, collected before the transplant. The receptor source for this set is a human donor who received a combined kidney and bone marrow transplant.

V is TRBV5-6 and J is TRBJ2-7, with D possibly TRBD1 on 5 matching bases. CDR1 SGHDT and CDR2 YYEEEE come from the germline V gene. The CDR3 is made up of 15 amino acids. V lost 0 bases to trimming and J lost 1 base, with 11 bases between them. For the CDR3, the DNA is TGTGCCAGCAGCTTGGCCCAGGGATCGTCCTACGAGCAGTACTTC. The encoded protein is CASSLAQGSSYEQYF.

The chain has TRBV7-2 and TRBJ2-1; D may be TRBD2 (5 bases). The CDR3 covers 11 residues. V lost 5 bases to trimming and J lost 9 bases, with 8 bases between them. The germline gives CDR1 SGHTA, CDR2 FQGNSA. The CDR3 loop is CASSDYLEQFF. In DNA, the CDR3 is TGTGCCAGCAGCGACTATCTTGAGCAGTTCTTC.

V and J are TRBV5-8 and TRBJ1-5, with a tentative D call TRBD1 (5 bases). The CDR3 has 14 residues. V lost 4 bases, J lost 6 bases, and 14 bases lay in between. Germline loops: CDR1 SGHTS, CDR2 YDEGEE. The CDR3 DNA reads TGTGCCAGCAGCGCCCGGGGACTTCTTCAGCCCCAGCATTTT. It is translated as CASSARGLLQPQHF. The variable domain in full, with the rest retrieved from reference TRBV5-8 and TRBJ1-5, is EAGVTQSPTHLIKTRGQQATLRCSPISGHTSVYWYQQALGLGLQFLLWYDEGEERNRGNFPPRFSGRQFPNYSSELNVNALELEDSALYLCASSARGLLQPQHFGDGTRLSIL.

V gene TRBV2 combines with J gene TRBJ2-2; tentative D call: TRBD1 (5 bases). Trimming took 3 bases from V and 4 from J, leaving 6 bases between them. This CDR3 has 13 amino acids. CDR1 and CDR2 (germline): SNHLY, FYNNEI. CDR3 DNA sequence: TGTGCCAGCAGTGAGCAGGGCACCGGGGAGCTGTTTTTT. Its translation is CASSEQGTGELFF.

The rearrangement links TRBV5-1 to TRBJ2-5, with TRBD1 matching over 12 bases. V dropped 3 bases and J dropped 10; count of bases not matched to a gene: 10. The CDR3 extends over 15 amino acids. CDR1 SGHRS and CDR2 YFSETQ come from the germline V gene. The CDR3 DNA sequence: TGCGCCAGCAGCTCCTCCGGGACAGGGGGCAGGGTCCAGTACTTC. Residues: CASSSSGTGGRVQYF.

This chain joins TRBV4-1 and TRBJ1-2; D unclear. Trimming took off 0 bases at V and 7 bases at J, with 12 bases between the two ends. CDR1 is MGHRA and CDR2 is YSYEKL in the germline V gene. The CDR3 consists of 14 residues. In DNA form, the CDR3 reads TGCGCCAGCAGCCAAGAAGGCCCGGCGGTTGGCTACACCTTC. This sequence encodes CASSQEGPAVGYTF.

Worth noting for this clone: The same CDR3 arises from other DNA sequences in this sample as well. The chain couples TRBV4-2 to TRBJ1-6, with TRBD1 matching 8 bases. CDR1 LGHNA and CDR2 YNFKEQ come from the germline V gene. After removal of 4 bases from V and 4 bases from J, the junction contained 3 bases not matched to a gene. This CDR3 contains 15 residues. This chain's CDR3 is CASSRDRRYNSPLHF. CDR3 bases: TGTGCCAGCAGCCGGGACAGGAGATATAATTCACCCCTCCACTTT.

The V and J genes are TRBV10-3 and TRBJ2-1; possibly TRBD2 for D (6 bases). Germline V gene lookup returns CDR1 ENHRY and CDR2 SYGVKD. Trimming left V 8 bases short and J 0 bases short, with 8 bases between. This CDR3 is built from 13 residues. CDR3 region: CAIGGGSYNEQFF. As DNA, the CDR3 is TGTGCCATCGGGGGAGGCTCCTACAATGAGCAGTTCTTC.

This rearrangement joins TRBV7-2 to TRBJ1-3; TRBD1 matches at 8 bases. Germline V gene lookup returns CDR1 SGHTA and CDR2 FQGNSA. J gave up 0 bases and V 5 bases, and 6 bases lay outside the gene matches. This CDR3 comprises 16 residues. Here the CDR3 DNA reads TGTGCCAGCAGCCGCAGGGGGCAGCGCTCTGGAAACACCATATATTTT. Translating gives CASSRRGQRSGNTIYF.